These T cell receptor beta chains were read from a single sample in a study of blood T cell repertoires in COVID-19. TCRdb's copy holds only in-frame clones and misses some; the assay was immunoSEQ multiplex PCR. The sample lists some 370,000 clones; over 80% were seen once. The sequenced material came from PBMCs or T cells enriched from blood (not recorded which). These TCRs come from a woman in her forties or fifties who had recovered from COVID-19. CDR3s include the opening cysteine and the closing phenylalanine or tryptophan. D genes are given only for firm matches. Part of the rows lack a size; the others show once, few, many or a class for expanded clones.

>.|TRBJ1-5|TRBV5-5|TRBD1
CASSFGQGYQPQHF
TGTGCCAGCAGCTTCGGACAGGGGTATCAGCCCCAGCATTTT
>.|TRBJ2-3|TRBV12-2|.
CASRLDCPRGCNNGPDTQYF
TGTGCAAGTCGCTTAGATTGTCCCCGGGGGTGTAATAATGGGCCAGATACGCAGTATTTT
>.|TRBJ1-2|TRBV11-2|TRBD1
CASSNRDRAHGYTF
TGTGCCAGCAGCAATAGGGACAGGGCGCATGGCTACACCTTC
>.|TRBJ1-3|TRBV30|.
CAWIDRTSGNTIYF
TGTGCCTGGATAGACAGGACCTCTGGAAACACCATATATTTT
>.|TRBJ2-7|TRBV6-5|TRBD2
CASSQLGRGVLEQYF
TGTGCCAGCAGTCAGCTCGGGAGGGGGGTTCTCGAGCAGTACTTC
>many|TRBJ1-1|TRBV7-9|TRBD1
CASSYWQGVWTEAFF
TGTGCCAGCAGCTATTGGCAGGGGGTGTGGACTGAAGCTTTCTTT
>.|TRBJ1-2|TRBV25-1|.
CASSDAKTGGYTF
TGTGCCAGCAGTGACGCAAAAACAGGGGGCTACACCTTC
>few|TRBJ1-1|TRBV5-1|.
CASSSTAKENTEAFF
TGCGCCAGCAGCTCGACAGCTAAAGAGAACACTGAAGCTTTCTTT
>once|TRBJ1-3|TRBV30|TRBD1
CAWRTTGAGNTIYF
TGTGCCTGGCGCACTACAGGGGCTGGAAACACCATATATTTT
>.|TRBJ2-5|TRBV11-1|TRBD2
CASSTRVGGAETQYF
TGTGCCAGCAGCACCCGAGTGGGAGGGGCAGAGACCCAGTACTTC
>.|TRBJ2-1|TRBV18|TRBD1
CASSPQGTGGNEQFF
TGTGCCAGCTCACCACAAGGGACAGGGGGCAATGAGCAGTTCTTC
>.|TRBJ1-1|TRBV25-1|.
CASSHPGGITEAFF
TGTGCCAGCAGCCACCCCGGGGGGATCACTGAAGCTTTCTTT
>.|TRBJ1-4|TRBV5-4|TRBD1
CASSRRQGESEKLFF
TGTGCCAGCAGCCGTCGACAGGGCGAATCAGAAAAACTGTTTTTT
>.|TRBJ1-1|TRBV3-1/TRBV3-2|.
CASSQGDTVNTEAFF
TGTGCCAGCAGCCAAGGAGACACGGTGAACACTGAAGCTTTCTTT
>.|TRBJ2-7|TRBV6-1|TRBD2
CASSAQPRLAGSYEQYF
TGTGCCAGCAGTGCCCAGCCCAGACTAGCGGGGAGCTACGAGCAGTACTTC
>.|TRBJ2-3|TRBV7-9|TRBD1
CASSHRQGGTDTQYF
TGTGCCAGCAGCCACCGGCAGGGGGGCACAGATACGCAGTATTTT
>.|TRBJ2-2|TRBV18|TRBD1
CASSPQGQGIGGELFF
TGTGCCAGCTCACCACAGGGACAGGGTATCGGCGGGGAGCTGTTTTTT
>.|TRBJ2-6|TRBV6-2/TRBV6-3|TRBD1
CASSDRTGGLFISGANVLTF
TGTGCCAGCAGCGATCGGACAGGGGGCCTTTTTATCTCTGGGGCCAACGTCCTGACTTTC
>.|TRBJ1-1|TRBV6-2/TRBV6-3|.
CASSYRGFTEAFF
TGTGCCAGCAGTTACCGCGGCTTTACTGAAGCTTTCTTT
>few|TRBJ1-2|TRBV20-1|.
CSAKQGDGYTF
TGCAGTGCTAAACAGGGAGATGGCTACACCTTC
>.|TRBJ1-4|TRBV5-1|.
CASSIPEGATNEKLFF
TGCGCCAGCAGCATACCCGAGGGTGCAACTAATGAAAAACTGTTTTTT
>once|TRBJ2-7|TRBV9|TRBD1
CASSAQGAWGYEQYF
TGTGCCAGCAGCGCCCAGGGGGCGTGGGGCTACGAGCAGTACTTC
>.|TRBJ1-1|TRBV5-1|TRBD1
CASTLRGDRATTEAFF
TGCGCCAGCACCTTAAGGGGGGACAGGGCGACAACTGAAGCTTTCTTT
>.|TRBJ2-4|TRBV2|TRBD1
CASSTKRTGATGDIQYF
TGTGCCAGCAGCACCAAGCGGACAGGGGCGACAGGGGACATTCAGTACTTC
>once|TRBJ2-5|TRBV7-9|.
CASSLVVGVREETQYF
TGTGCCAGCAGCTTAGTTGTAGGAGTTCGAGAAGAGACCCAGTACTTC
>.|TRBJ2-1|TRBV18|.
CASSPSRRRAYNEQFF
TGTGCCAGCTCACCTTCTAGGCGGCGGGCCTACAATGAGCAGTTCTTC